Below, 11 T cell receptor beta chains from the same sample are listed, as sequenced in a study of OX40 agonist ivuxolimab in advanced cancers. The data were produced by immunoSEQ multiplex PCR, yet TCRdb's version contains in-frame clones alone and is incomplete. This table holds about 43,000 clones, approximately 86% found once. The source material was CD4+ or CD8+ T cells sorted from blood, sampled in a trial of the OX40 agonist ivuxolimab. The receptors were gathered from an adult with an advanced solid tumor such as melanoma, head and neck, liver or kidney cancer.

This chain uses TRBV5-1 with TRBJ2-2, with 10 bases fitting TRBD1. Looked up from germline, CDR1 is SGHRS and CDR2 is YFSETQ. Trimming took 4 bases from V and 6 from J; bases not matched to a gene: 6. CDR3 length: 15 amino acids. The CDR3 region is CASSAGTGVSGELFF. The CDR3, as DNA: TGCGCCAGCAGCGCCGGGACAGGGGTGTCCGGGGAGCTGTTTTTT. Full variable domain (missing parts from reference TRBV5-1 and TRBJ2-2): KAGVTQTPRYLIKTRGQQVTLSCSPISGHRSVSWYQQTPGQGLQFLFEYFSETQRNKGNFPGRFSGRQFSNSRSEMNVSTLELGDSALYLCASSAGTGVSGELFFGEGSRLTVL.

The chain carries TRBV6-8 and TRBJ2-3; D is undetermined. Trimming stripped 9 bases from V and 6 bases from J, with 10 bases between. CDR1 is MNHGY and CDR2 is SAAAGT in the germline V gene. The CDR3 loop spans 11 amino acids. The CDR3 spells CARPHRDTQYF. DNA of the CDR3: TGTGCCAGGCCGCATCGGGATACGCAGTATTTT.

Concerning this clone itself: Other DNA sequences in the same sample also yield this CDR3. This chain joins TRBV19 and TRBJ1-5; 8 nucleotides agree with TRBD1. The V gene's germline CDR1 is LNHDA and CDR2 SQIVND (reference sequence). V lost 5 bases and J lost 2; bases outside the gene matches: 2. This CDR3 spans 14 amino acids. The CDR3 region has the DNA TGTGCCAGTAGTTCGGGACAGGGCAATCAGCCCCAGCATTTT. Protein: CASSSGQGNQPQHF.

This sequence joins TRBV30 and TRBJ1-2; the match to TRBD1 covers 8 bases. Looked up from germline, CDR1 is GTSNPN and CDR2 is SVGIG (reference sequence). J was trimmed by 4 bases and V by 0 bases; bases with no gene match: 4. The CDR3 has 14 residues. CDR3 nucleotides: TGTGCCTGGAGTGTGGGAGACAGGGGCTATGGCTACACCTTC. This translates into CAWSVGDRGYGYTF.

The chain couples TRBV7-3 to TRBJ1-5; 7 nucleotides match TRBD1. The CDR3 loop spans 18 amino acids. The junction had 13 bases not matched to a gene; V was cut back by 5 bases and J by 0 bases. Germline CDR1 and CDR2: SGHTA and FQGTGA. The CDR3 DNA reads TGTGCCAGCAGCGACCTAAACAGGGGATCGGATAGCAATCAGCCCCAGCATTTT. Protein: CASSDLNRGSDSNQPQHF.

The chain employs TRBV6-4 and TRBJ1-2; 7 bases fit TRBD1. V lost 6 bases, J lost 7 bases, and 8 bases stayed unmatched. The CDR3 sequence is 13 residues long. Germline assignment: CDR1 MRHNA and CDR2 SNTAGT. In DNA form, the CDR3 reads TGTGCCAGCAGACAGGGGTCAGGGTTTGGCTACACCTTC. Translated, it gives CASRQGSGFGYTF.

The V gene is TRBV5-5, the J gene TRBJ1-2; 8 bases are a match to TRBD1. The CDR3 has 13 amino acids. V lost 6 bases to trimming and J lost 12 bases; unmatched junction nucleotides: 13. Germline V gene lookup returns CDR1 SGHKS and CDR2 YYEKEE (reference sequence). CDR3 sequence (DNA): TGTGCCAGCACCATGGGACAGGCCGCTGGAGACACCTTC. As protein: CASTMGQAAGDTF.

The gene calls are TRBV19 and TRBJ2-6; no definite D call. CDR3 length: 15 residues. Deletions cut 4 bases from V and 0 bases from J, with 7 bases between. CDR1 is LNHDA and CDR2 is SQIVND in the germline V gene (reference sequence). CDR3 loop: CASSNRHSGANVLTF. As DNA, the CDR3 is TGTGCCAGTAGTAACCGTCACTCTGGGGCCAACGTCCTGACTTTC.

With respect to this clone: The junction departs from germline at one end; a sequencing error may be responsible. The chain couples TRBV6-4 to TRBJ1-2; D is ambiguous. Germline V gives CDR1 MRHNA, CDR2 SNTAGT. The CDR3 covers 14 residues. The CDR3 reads CASSYSGVAYGYTF. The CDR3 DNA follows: TGTGCCAGCAGTTACTCCGGGGTAGCCTATGGCTACACCTTC.

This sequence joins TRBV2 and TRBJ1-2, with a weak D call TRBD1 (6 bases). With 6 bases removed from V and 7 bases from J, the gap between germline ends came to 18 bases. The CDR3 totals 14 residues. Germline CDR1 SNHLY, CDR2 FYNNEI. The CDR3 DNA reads TGTGCCAGCAGGGATAACAGGGAGAAGAGTGGCTACACCTTC. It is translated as CASRDNREKSGYTF.

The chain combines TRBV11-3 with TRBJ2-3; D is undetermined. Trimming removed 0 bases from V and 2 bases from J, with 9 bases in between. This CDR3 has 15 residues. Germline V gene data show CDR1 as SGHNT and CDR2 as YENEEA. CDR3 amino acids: CASSLDYASTDTQYF. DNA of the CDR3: TGTGCCAGCAGCTTAGATTATGCCTCCACAGATACGCAGTATTTT.